A single sample is the source of the 11 T cell receptor beta chains below, sequenced in a study of identical twins. TCRdb called the 5' RACE reads again in MiXCR, with one record for every CDR3 protein. Counted here are fewer than 250,000 distinct CDR3 sequences, 9.4% occurring once; the ten biggest clones make up 5% to 5.5%. Material: memory (CD45RO+) T cells sorted from blood. These receptors came from a woman in her late teens or twenties in good health.

V is TRBV20-1 and J is TRBJ1-4; D possibly corresponds to TRBD1 (6 bases). Germline V gene data show CDR1 as DFQATT and CDR2 as SNEGSKA (reference sequence). Trimming cost V 5 bases and J 7 bases, with 14 bases left between them. There are 13 residues in the CDR3. CDR3 DNA sequence: TGCAGTGCTGTACAGGGTTTTAGTGAAAAACTGTTTTTT. Its translation: CSAVQGFSEKLFF.

The V call is TRBV11-3, the J call TRBJ2-5; D unresolved. The CDR3 extends over 12 amino acids. Per the germline V gene, CDR1 is SGHNT and CDR2 is YENEEA. Trimming pared 5 bases from V and 5 bases from J, leaving 9 bases between. The CDR3 loop is CASSPGTETQYF. The DNA of the CDR3 is TGTGCCAGCAGCCCCGGAACGGAGACCCAGTACTTC.

V usage is TRBV20-1 and J usage is TRBJ1-2; D uncertain. Germline loops: CDR1 DFQATT, CDR2 SNEGSKA (reference sequence). The CDR3 spans 10 residues. The ends were cut back, 5 bases at V and 4 bases at J, with 5 bases in the middle. CDR3 nucleotide sequence: TGCAGTGCTGACACCTATGGCTACACCTTC. Translated, it gives CSADTYGYTF.

This clonotype was seen a few times. The chain couples TRBV7-8 to TRBJ1-6; D ambiguous. This CDR3 region has 13 residues. Between the trimmed V and J ends, which lost 2 bases and 13 bases, there was a span of 12 bases. From germline, CDR1 is SGHVS and CDR2 FQNEAQ. The CDR3 region is CASSLSGRTPLHF. CDR3 bases: TGTGCCAGCAGCTTAAGCGGGAGGACCCCCCTCCACTTT. The entire variable domain, with the rest obtained from reference TRBV7-8 and TRBJ1-6, is as follows: GAGVSQSPRYKVAKRGQDVALRCDPISGHVSLFWYQQALGQGPEFLTYFQNEAQLDKSGLPSDRFFAERPEGSVSTLKIQRTQQEDSAVYLCASSLSGRTPLHFGNGTRLTVT.

This clonotype has just a few counts. The V and J genes are TRBV20-1 and TRBJ2-5; no reliable D call. This CDR3 spans 13 amino acids. Germline V gene lookup returns CDR1 DFQATT and CDR2 SNEGSKA (reference sequence). With 5 bases removed from V and 0 bases from J, the gap between germline ends came to 10 bases. CDR3 loop: CSAPHRYQETQYF. The CDR3 nucleotides are TGCAGTGCTCCCCATCGGTACCAAGAGACCCAGTACTTC.

This clonotype turned up a few times. This chain uses TRBV29-1 with TRBJ1-5, with D maybe TRBD1 (5 bases). The CDR3 consists of 13 residues. CDR1 SQVTM and CDR2 ANQGSEA come from the germline V gene. Trimming removed 4 bases from V and 6 bases from J, with 13 bases in between. The CDR3, as DNA: TGCAGCGTTGGCGAGGGGTTAAGTCAGCCCCAGCATTTT. This translates into CSVGEGLSQPQHF. The full variable domain, with the rest looked up from reference TRBV29-1 and TRBJ1-5, is SAVISQKPSRDICQRGTSLTIQCQVDSQVTMMFWYRQQPGQSLTLIATANQGSEATYESGFVIDKFPISRPNLTFSTLTVSNMSPEDSSIYLCSVGEGLSQPQHFGDGTRLSIL.

In its sample, this clonotype was seen a few times. The chain combines TRBV27 with TRBJ2-7; D might be TRBD1 (5 bases). Per the germline V gene, CDR1 is MNHEY and CDR2 is SMNVEV (reference sequence). This CDR3 comprises 14 residues. Trimming cost V 6 bases and J 2 bases, with 14 bases left between them. CDR3 DNA: TGTGCCAGCAGGCGGATAAGGGGCGCCTACGAGCAGTACTTC. Amino acids: CASRRIRGAYEQYF.

This clonotype has only a few counts. V and J are TRBV7-9 and TRBJ1-1; D ambiguous. Germline CDR1 and CDR2: SEHNR and FQNEAQ (reference sequence). Between the trimmed V and J ends, which lost 6 bases and 0 bases, there was a span of 14 bases. This CDR3 spans 15 amino acids. The CDR3 reads CASRPPVRMNTEAFF. The CDR3 DNA reads TGTGCCAGCAGGCCACCGGTTCGAATGAACACTGAAGCTTTCTTT.

The rearrangement links TRBV20-1 to TRBJ2-7, with a tentative D call TRBD1 (6 bases). Germline V gene sequence: CDR1 DFQATT, CDR2 SNEGSKA (reference sequence). Trimming shortened V by 5 bases and J by 3 bases, and 17 bases separated the two germline ends. The CDR3 spans 14 residues. The CDR3 loop reads CSASQQGTGYEQYF. The CDR3 nucleotides are TGCAGTGCTTCTCAACAGGGTACAGGCTACGAGCAGTACTTC.

This clonotype was picked up one time. J is TRBJ2-3 and V is TRBV20-1; 14 nucleotides match TRBD2. Germline CDR1 DFQATT, CDR2 SNEGSKA (reference sequence). Trimming removed 5 bases from V and 1 base from J; junction bases left unmatched: 8. The CDR3 has 17 residues. CDR3 in DNA: TGCAGTGCTGGGGGACTAGCGGGAGATTCGGGCACAGATACGCAGTATTTT. Translating it yields CSAGGLAGDSGTDTQYF.

This clonotype occurred a few times. The rearrangement uses TRBV6-1 and TRBJ2-2; 9 bases are a match to TRBD2. The germline V gene encodes CDR1 MNHNS and CDR2 SASEGT. Trimming took 6 bases from V and 0 from J; bases not matched to a gene: 2. The CDR3 covers 15 residues. The CDR3 nucleotides are TGTGCCAGCAGCAGGACTAGCGCGAACACCGGGGAGCTGTTTTTT. Amino acids: CASSRTSANTGELFF.